This T cell receptor (beta chain) originates from a study of blood T cells in healthy people across ages. This clonotype was counted between two and nine times. Its target is not known. A much larger clone lies a single base off, so this may be a read error. A sample-barcoded 5' primer and a J-beta primer mix were used in a second PCR of roughly 6 to 11 cycles. Each CDR3 protein gets one entry after TCRdb re-called the 5' RACE reads with MiXCR. The table lists 650,000 or so distinct CDR3 sequences, roughly half of them singletons, with 13% in the top ten. Germline V lookup: CDR1 SGHTA, CDR2 FQGTGA. This CDR3 is built from 15 residues. Findings and caveats of the study: Estimates of total diversity, which came from one million sequenced T cells, were considered to be underestimates.

The chain joins TRBV7-3 to TRBJ2-3, with D perhaps matching TRBD2 (5 bases). Sequencing input: blood. The sequence was obtained from a woman older than 75 in good health. CDR3 nucleotide sequence: TGTGCCAGCAACTTAAGTCGGACTAGCACAGATACGCAGTATTTT. Its protein product is CASNLSRTSTDTQYF.